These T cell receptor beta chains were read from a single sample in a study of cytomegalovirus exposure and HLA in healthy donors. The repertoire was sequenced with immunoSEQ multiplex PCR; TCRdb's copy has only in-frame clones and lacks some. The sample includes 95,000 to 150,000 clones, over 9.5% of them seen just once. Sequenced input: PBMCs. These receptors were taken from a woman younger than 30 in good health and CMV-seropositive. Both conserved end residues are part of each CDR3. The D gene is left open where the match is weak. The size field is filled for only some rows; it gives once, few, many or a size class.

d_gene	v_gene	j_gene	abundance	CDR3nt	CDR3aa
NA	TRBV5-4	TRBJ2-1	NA	TGTGCCAGCAGCTTGATGGGCCCGGGAGAGGGTACGTACAATGAGCAGTTCTTC	CASSLMGPGEGTYNEQFF
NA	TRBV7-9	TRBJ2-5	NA	TGTGCCAGCAGCCGGGGGGAGACCCAGTACTTC	CASSRGETQYF
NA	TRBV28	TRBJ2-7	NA	TGTGCCAGCAGGAAACAGGCAGCGCAGTACTTC	CASRKQAAQYF
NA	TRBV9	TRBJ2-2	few	TGTGCCAGCAGCGTAGCTGGGGAGCTGTTTTTT	CASSVAGELFF
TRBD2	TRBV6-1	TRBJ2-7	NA	TGTGCCAGCAGTGAATATAGACTAGCGGGACAGTACGAGCAGTACTTC	CASSEYRLAGQYEQYF
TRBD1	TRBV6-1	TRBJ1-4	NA	TGTGCCAGCAGTAGAGGGGGCGGAAGTGAAAAACTGTTTTTT	CASSRGGGSEKLFF
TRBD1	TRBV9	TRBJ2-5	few	TGTGCCAGCAGCGTTACAGGGGACGAGACCCAGTACTTC	CASSVTGDETQYF
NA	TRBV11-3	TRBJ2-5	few	TGTGCCATCAATCAGAGGCCGATCCAAGAGACCCAGTACTTC	CAINQRPIQETQYF
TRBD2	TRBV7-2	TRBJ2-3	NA	TGTGCCAGCAGCTTCTGGACTAGCGGCACAGATACGCAGTATTTT	CASSFWTSGTDTQYF
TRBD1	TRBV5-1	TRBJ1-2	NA	TGCGCCAGCAGCCCCTTAGGACAGGAAGGCTATGGCTACACCTTC	CASSPLGQEGYGYTF
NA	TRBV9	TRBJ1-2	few	TGTGCCAGCAGCCCACATGTTTCACAGGGATTGGGCTACACCTTC	CASSPHVSQGLGYTF
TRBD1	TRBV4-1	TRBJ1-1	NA	TGCGCCAGCCGGGACAGGGGAGGGACTGAAGCTTTCTTT	CASRDRGGTEAFF
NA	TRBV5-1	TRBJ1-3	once	TGCGCCAGCAGCGGAGTTAATGGAAACGCCATATATTTT	CASSGVNGNAIYF
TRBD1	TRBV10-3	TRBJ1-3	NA	TGTGCCGCAACCCGGACAGGGTCTGGAAACACCATATATTTT	CAATRTGSGNTIYF
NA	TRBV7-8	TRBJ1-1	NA	TGTGCCAGCAGCTTAGGGGTGGGGGCTCTCACTGAAGCTTTCTTT	CASSLGVGALTEAFF
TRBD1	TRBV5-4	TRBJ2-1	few	TGTGCCAGCAGCTTGGGGGGACAGGGTCTTAGGAATGAGCAGTTCTTC	CASSLGGQGLRNEQFF
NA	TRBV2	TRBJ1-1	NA	TGTGCCAGCAGTCTGGCAGGGGTTTCTGGAGCTTTCTTT	CASSLAGVSGAFF
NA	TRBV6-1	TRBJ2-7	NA	TGTGCCAGCACCAATGGCGGGGAGCAGTACTTC	CASTNGGEQYF
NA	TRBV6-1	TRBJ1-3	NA	TGTGCCAGCAGTGAAGGACCGGACAGAGGAAACACCATATATTTT	CASSEGPDRGNTIYF
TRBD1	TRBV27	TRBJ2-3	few	TGTGCCAGCAGGACAGGGCCCTACACAGATACGCAGTATTTT	CASRTGPYTDTQYF
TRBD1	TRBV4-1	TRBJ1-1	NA	TGCGCCAGCAGCCTCCGGACAGGGGAGAACACTGAAGCTTTCTTT	CASSLRTGENTEAFF
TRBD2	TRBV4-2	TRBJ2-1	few	TGTGCCAGCAGCCAAGATGGGACTAGGGCATACAATGAGCAGTTCTTC	CASSQDGTRAYNEQFF
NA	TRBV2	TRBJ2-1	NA	TGTGCCAGCAGTCTAGGGGCCATGTATTCTGGGCAGTTCTTC	CASSLGAMYSGQFF
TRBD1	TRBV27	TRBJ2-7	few	TGTGCCAGCAGTCCCCTTGGGACAGGGCTCTACGAGCAGTACTTC	CASSPLGTGLYEQYF
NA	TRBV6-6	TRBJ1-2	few	TGTGCCAGCATCGAGGACAGACGGAACTATGGCTACACCTTC	CASIEDRRNYGYTF
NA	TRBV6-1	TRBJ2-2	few	TGTGCCAGTCAGAGGGAGCTGAACACCGGGGAGCTGTTTTTT	CASQRELNTGELFF
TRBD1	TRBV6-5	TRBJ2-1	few	TGTGCCAGCAGTCCCAAGACAGGGGTGGGGAATGAGCAGTTCTTC	CASSPKTGVGNEQFF
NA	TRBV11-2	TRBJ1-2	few	TGTGCCAGCAGCTTTGAGGCAGCCTATGGCTACACCTTC	CASSFEAAYGYTF
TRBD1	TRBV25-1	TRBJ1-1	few	TGTGCCAGCATCTACAGGGGAGCTTTCTTT	CASIYRGAFF
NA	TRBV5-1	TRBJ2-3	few	TGCGCCAGCAGCTTGGCCGAGAGTGGAGATACGCAGTATTTT	CASSLAESGDTQYF
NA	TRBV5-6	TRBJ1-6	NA	TGTGCCAGCAGCTTGAGCACGGCGGGGGGTCGTTCACCCCTCCACTTT	CASSLSTAGGRSPLHF
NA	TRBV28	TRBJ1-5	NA	TGTGCCAGCAGTTCAGGTAGGGGGTATCAGCCCCAGCATTTT	CASSSGRGYQPQHF
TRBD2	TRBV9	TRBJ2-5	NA	TGTGCCAGCAGTAGAGGGACTAGCGGGGGCGAAGAGACCCAGTACTTC	CASSRGTSGGEETQYF
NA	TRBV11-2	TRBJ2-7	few	TGTGCCAGCAGCCAAACAGGGTCCTCCTACGAGCAGTACTTC	CASSQTGSSYEQYF
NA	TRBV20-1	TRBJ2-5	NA	TGCAGTGCTCCCCTTTCGGAGACCCAGTACTTC	CSAPLSETQYF
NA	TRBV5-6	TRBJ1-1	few	TGTGCCAGCAGCTCGGTCACTGAAGCTTTCTTT	CASSSVTEAFF
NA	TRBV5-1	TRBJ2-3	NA	TGCGCCAGCGGTACGGGGGAGGGCACAGATACGCAGTATTTT	CASGTGEGTDTQYF
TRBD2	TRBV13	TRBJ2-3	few	TGTGCCAGCAGCCCGAAAGGGCGGGAGTGGACAGATACGCAGTATTTT	CASSPKGREWTDTQYF
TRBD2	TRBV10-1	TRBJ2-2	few	TGCGCCAGCAGCGGACCCGGGACTAGCGGGGAGCTGTTTTTT	CASSGPGTSGELFF
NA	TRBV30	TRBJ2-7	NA	TGTGCCTGGAGTGAATTTGGCCTAGCCGGCTCCTACGAGCAGTACTTC	CAWSEFGLAGSYEQYF
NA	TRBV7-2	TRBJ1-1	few	TGTGCCAGCAGCGCGGCACTGGGGGGGACTGAAGCTTTCTTT	CASSAALGGTEAFF
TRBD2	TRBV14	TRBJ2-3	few	TGTGCCAGCAGCCAAGGAAGTAGCGGGAGCACAGATACGCAGTATTTT	CASSQGSSGSTDTQYF
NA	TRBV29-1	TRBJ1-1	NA	TGCAGCGTTGAAGATCAGTTACCTTGGGGCCCAATGAACACTGAAGCTTTCTTT	CSVEDQLPWGPMNTEAFF
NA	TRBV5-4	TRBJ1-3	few	TGTGCCAGCAGCTTGCCGGGGGGCCAAGGAAACACCATATATTTT	CASSLPGGQGNTIYF
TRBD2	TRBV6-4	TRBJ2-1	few	TGTGCCAGCAGTGACGGTCTAGCGGGAGTAGGAAATGAGCAGTTCTTC	CASSDGLAGVGNEQFF
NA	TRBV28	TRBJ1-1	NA	TGTGCCACTCACCGGGTCGGCACTGAAGCTTTCTTT	CATHRVGTEAFF